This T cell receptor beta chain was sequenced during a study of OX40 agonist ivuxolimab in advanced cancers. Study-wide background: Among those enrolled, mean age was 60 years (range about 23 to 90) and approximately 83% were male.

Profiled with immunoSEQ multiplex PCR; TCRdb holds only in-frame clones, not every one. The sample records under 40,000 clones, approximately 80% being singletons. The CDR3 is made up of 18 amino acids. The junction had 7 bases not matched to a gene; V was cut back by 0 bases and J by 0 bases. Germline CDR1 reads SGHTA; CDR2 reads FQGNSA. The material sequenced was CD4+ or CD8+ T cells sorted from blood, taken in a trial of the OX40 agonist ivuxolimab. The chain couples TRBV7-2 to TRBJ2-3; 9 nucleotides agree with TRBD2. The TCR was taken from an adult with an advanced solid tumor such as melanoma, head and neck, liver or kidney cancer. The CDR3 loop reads CASSLASGLATSTDTQYF. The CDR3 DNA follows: TGTGCCAGCAGCTTAGCTTCTGGACTAGCGACTAGCACAGATACGCAGTATTTT.